This T cell receptor (beta chain) appears in the sequencing data of a study of T-cell reconstitution after alpha-beta-depleted transplantation in children. Unique molecular identifiers were incorporated into the prepared TCRbeta library. TCRdb redid the calling of the PCR reads with MiXCR, one entry per CDR3 protein. Among about 97,000 distinct CDR3 sequences, about 8% were seen once, and the ten largest hold 16%. This clonotype occurred many times. The target antigen is unknown. The germline gives CDR1 SGHAT, CDR2 FQNNGV. The ends were cut back, 2 bases at V and 4 bases at J, with 9 bases in the middle. The CDR3 covers 14 residues. Broader study findings: At day 60, the high TCRbeta diversity found in some patients originated from recipient T cells and thymic progenitors that had survived. About two months after transplant, alpha-beta T cells reportedly came from several hundred expanded graft clones. Newly made T cells mostly supplied T-cell counts and diversity one year after transplant.

This chain joins TRBV11-2 and TRBJ2-1; D may be TRBD1 (5 bases). Sample: PBMCs, taken before TCRalphabeta/CD19-depleted stem cell transplant. This TCR derives from a boy aged 2 to 9 with acute lymphoblastic leukemia, due to receive a stem cell transplant. CDR3 bases: TGTGCCAGCAGCTTAATGACAGCGTACAATGAGCAGTTCTTC. It yields the protein CASSLMTAYNEQFF.